A selection of T cell receptor beta chains follows, all from one sample in a study of blood T cell repertoires in COVID-19. Repertoires were generated with immunoSEQ multiplex PCR, while TCRdb's copy carries only in-frame clones and drops some. Found here are about 100,000 clones, around nine tenths of them singletons; the top ten hold about 1.8%. The material sequenced was peripheral blood. The source of these receptors is a man at least 80 years old with acute or convalescent COVID-19. Both conserved end residues are part of each CDR3. A D gene is named only where the DNA matches it firmly. Clone size is given for some rows only: seen once, a few or many times, or a class if the clone is expanded.

>.|TRBJ1-1|TRBV18|.
TGTGCCAGCTCACCTTTCAGGTTAACCCCTGAAGCTTTCTTT
CASSPFRLTPEAFF
>.|TRBJ2-3|TRBV19|.
TGTGCCAGTAGTTATAGCACAGATACGCAGTATTTT
CASSYSTDTQYF
>TRBD2|TRBJ2-2|TRBV9|.
TGTGCCAGCAGGCTAGCGGGAAGCACCGGGGAGCTGTTTTTT
CASRLAGSTGELFF
>TRBD2|TRBJ2-7|TRBV18|.
TGTGCCAGCTCACCTCGGCAAGCGGGGTCGTCCTACGAGCAGTACTTC
CASSPRQAGSSYEQYF
>.|TRBJ2-7|TRBV2|.
TGTGCCAGCAGTGAATCCGGGGTGTCCTCCTACGAGCAGTACTTC
CASSESGVSSYEQYF
>TRBD2|TRBJ2-5|TRBV11-2|.
TGTGCCAGCAGCCTCCGCGGGCTAGCGGACACCCAGTACTTC
CASSLRGLADTQYF
>.|TRBJ2-1|TRBV19|few
TGTGCCAGTAGTATAGACCGGAGCTCCTACAATGAGCAGTTCTTC
CASSIDRSSYNEQFF
>.|TRBJ2-1|TRBV24-1|.
TGTGCCACCAGTCCGACTAGACAAAGGAGGAACAATGAGCAGTTCTTC
CATSPTRQRRNNEQFF
>TRBD1|TRBJ2-1|TRBV7-7|.
TGTGCTAGCAGCTTGGGACAGGGGGCCTACAATGAGCAGTTCTTC
CASSLGQGAYNEQFF
>.|TRBJ1-1|TRBV5-5|.
TGTGCCAGCAGCACCACAGAATTTCGAGCTTTCTTT
CASSTTEFRAFF
>.|TRBJ2-6|TRBV7-3|.
TGTGCCAGCAGCTTAGTAAACGAGGGTTCTCGGCGCGTCCTGACTTTC
CASSLVNEGSRRVLTF
>.|TRBJ2-6|TRBV7-2|.
TGTGCCAGCAGTCCCCGGTCGGGGGACCCTGGGGCCAACGTCCTGACTTTC
CASSPRSGDPGANVLTF
>.|TRBJ2-1|TRBV6-4|.
TGTGCCAGCAGTGGAGCTCGCTTGGAGCAGTTCTTC
CASSGARLEQFF
>TRBD2|TRBJ2-3|TRBV7-9|.
TGTGCCAGCAGCTTACTAGCGGGAGCTAAAGATACGCAGTATTTT
CASSLLAGAKDTQYF
>.|TRBJ2-3|TRBV29-1|.
TGCAGCGTTGTATACCCGATCAAGGGGACAGATACGCAGTATTTT
CSVVYPIKGTDTQYF
>.|TRBJ1-6|TRBV19|.
TGTGCCAGTAGTATGGACTCGGCAAGCAATAATTCACCCCTCCACTTT
CASSMDSASNNSPLHF
>TRBD2|TRBJ2-7|TRBV20-1|.
TGCAGTGCTAGTAAAGCTAGCGGATCATCCTACGAGCAGTACTTC
CSASKASGSSYEQYF
>TRBD1|TRBJ2-1|TRBV5-1|few
TGCGCCAGCAGCTCCGGGACAGGGATTAATGAGCAGTTCTTC
CASSSGTGINEQFF
>.|TRBJ2-3|TRBV28|.
TGTGCCAGCAGGGCCTCGGGGGATACGCAGTATTTT
CASRASGDTQYF
>TRBD1|TRBJ2-7|TRBV10-3|few
TGTGCCATTACTAGCTCCGGGACAGGGGGCTACGAGCAGTACTTC
CAITSSGTGGYEQYF
>.|TRBJ1-2|TRBV24-1|.
TGTGCCACCAGTGATCCCTACAGGGCCAACTATGGCTACACCTTC
CATSDPYRANYGYTF
>TRBD2|TRBJ2-7|TRBV29-1|.
TGCAGCGTCCACTTGGGGTTGGGACAGGGCACTAGCGGGAGCTCCTACGAGCAGTACTTC
CSVHLGLGQGTSGSSYEQYF
>.|TRBJ1-1|TRBV19|.
TGTGCCAGTAGTATAGTGGTAGGGAGCGGGACTGAAGCTTTCTTT
CASSIVVGSGTEAFF
>.|TRBJ1-3|TRBV19|few
TGTGCCAGTAGTACCCAAGGAGACTCTGGAAACACCATATATTTT
CASSTQGDSGNTIYF